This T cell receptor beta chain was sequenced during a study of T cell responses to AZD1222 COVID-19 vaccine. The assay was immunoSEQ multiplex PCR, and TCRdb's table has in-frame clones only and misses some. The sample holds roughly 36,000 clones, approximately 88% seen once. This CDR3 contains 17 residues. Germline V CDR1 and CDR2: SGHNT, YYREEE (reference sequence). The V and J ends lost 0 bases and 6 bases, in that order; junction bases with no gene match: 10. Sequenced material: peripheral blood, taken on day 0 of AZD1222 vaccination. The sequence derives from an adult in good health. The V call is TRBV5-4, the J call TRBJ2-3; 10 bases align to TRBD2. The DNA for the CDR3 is TGTGCCAGCAGCTTGGCTTTAGCGGGGGGCCCGTTGGATACGCAGTATTTT. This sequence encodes CASSLALAGGPLDTQYF.